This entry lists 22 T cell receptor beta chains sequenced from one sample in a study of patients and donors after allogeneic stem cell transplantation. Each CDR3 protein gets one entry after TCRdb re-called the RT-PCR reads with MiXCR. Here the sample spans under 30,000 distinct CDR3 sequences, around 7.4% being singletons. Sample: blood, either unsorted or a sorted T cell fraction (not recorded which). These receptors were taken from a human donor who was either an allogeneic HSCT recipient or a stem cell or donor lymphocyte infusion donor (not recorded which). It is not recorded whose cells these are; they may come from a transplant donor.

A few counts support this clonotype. The CDR3 protein is CSNRPHIWEGVDTQYF. The CDR3 DNA reads as TGCAGTAACAGACCCCATATCTGGGAGGGTGTAGATACGCAGTATTTT. The V call is TRBV20-1, the J call TRBJ2-3; 7 nucleotides match TRBD2. This CDR3 has 16 residues. V was pared by 8 bases and J by 5 bases, with 19 bases of the junction left unmatched. Germline assignment: CDR1 DFQATT and CDR2 SNEGSKA (reference sequence).

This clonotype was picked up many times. In DNA, the CDR3 is TGTGCCAGCAGCTTCGCTCGCTCCCCCACTGAAGCTTTCTTT. It translates to CASSFARSPTEAFF. The chain is built from TRBV11-2 and TRBJ1-1; D is uncertain. Germline V lookup: CDR1 SGHAT, CDR2 FQNNGV. Trimming removed 3 bases at V and 4 bases at J, with 12 bases between. The CDR3 covers 14 residues.

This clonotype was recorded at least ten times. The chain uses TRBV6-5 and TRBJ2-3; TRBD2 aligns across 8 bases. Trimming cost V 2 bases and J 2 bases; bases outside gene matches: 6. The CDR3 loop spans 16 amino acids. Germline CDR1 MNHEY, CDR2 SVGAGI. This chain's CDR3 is CASSYSSGANTDTQYF. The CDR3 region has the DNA TGTGCCAGCAGTTACAGTAGCGGGGCGAACACAGATACGCAGTATTTT.

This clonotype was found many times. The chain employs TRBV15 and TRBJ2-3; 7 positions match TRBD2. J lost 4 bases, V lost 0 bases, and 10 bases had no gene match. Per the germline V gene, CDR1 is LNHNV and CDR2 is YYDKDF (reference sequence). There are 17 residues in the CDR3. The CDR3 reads CATSRDLSGISADTQYF. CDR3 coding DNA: TGTGCCACCAGCAGAGATCTGAGCGGGATATCGGCAGATACGCAGTATTTT.

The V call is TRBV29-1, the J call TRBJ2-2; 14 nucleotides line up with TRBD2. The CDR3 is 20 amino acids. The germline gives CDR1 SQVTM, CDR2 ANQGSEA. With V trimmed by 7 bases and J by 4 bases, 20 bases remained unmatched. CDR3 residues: CSERVPGLAGDLRLTGELFF. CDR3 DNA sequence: TGCAGCGAACGAGTCCCGGGACTAGCGGGAGACCTCCGCCTCACCGGGGAGCTGTTTTTT.

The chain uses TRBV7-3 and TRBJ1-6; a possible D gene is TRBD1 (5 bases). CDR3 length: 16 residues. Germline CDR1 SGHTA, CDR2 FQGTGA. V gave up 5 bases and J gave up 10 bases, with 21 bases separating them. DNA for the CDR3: TGTGCCAGCAGCAGCCTGGGACTTTTTCAGGCCTCACCCCTCCACTTT. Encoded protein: CASSSLGLFQASPLHF.

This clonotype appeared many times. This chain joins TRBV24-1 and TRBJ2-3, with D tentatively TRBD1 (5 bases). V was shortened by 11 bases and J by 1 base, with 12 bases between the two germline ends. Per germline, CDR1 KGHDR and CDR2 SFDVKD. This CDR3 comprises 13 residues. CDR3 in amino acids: CAIQDRGTDTQYF. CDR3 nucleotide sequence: TGTGCCATACAAGACAGAGGCACAGATACGCAGTATTTT.

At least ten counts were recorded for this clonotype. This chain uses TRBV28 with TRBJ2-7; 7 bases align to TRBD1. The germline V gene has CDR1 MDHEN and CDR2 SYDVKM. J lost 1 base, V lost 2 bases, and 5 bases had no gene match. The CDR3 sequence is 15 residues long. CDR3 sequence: CASSLSRDSSYEQYF. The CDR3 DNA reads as TGTGCCAGCAGTTTAAGCAGGGACAGTTCCTACGAGCAGTACTTC.

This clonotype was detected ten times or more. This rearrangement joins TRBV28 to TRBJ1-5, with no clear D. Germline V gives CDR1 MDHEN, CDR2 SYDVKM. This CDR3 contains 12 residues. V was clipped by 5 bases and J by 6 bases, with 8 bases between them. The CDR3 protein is CASSQSGQPQHF. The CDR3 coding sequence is TGTGCCAGCAGTCAAAGTGGTCAGCCCCAGCATTTT.

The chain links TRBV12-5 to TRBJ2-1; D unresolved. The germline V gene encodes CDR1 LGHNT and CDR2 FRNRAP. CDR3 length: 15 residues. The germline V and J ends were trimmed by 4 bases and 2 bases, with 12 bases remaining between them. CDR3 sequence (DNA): TGTGCTAGTGGTTCCTCGGAATTACCCTACAATGAGCAGTTCTTC. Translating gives CASGSSELPYNEQFF.

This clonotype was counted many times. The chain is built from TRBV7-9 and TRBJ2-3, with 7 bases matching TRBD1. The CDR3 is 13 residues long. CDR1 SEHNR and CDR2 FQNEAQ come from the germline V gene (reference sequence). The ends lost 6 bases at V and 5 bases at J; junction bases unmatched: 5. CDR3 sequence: CASRRQGLDTQYF. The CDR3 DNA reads TGTGCCAGCAGGAGACAGGGCTTAGATACGCAGTATTTT.

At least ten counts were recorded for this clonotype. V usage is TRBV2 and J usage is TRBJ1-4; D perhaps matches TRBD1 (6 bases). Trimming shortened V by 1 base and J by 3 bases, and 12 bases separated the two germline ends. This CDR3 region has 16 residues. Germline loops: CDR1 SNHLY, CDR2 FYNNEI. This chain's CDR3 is CASSEVGGASNEKLFF. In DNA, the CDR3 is TGTGCCAGCAGTGAAGTGGGGGGGGCATCTAATGAAAAACTGTTTTTT.

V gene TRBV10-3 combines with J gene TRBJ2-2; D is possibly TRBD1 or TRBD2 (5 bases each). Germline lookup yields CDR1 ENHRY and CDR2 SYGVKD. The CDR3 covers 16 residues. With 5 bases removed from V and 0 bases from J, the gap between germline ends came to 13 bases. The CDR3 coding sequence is TGTGCCATCAGTCTCACCCGGGACCCGAACACCGGGGAGCTGTTTTTT. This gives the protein CAISLTRDPNTGELFF.

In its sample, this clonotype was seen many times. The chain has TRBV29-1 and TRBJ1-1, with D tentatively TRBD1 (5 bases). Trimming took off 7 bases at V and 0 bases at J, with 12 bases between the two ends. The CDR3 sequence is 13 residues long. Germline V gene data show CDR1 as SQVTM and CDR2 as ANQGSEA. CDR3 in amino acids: CSGRGLMNTEAFF. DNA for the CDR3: TGCAGCGGACGGGGACTGATGAACACTGAAGCTTTCTTT.

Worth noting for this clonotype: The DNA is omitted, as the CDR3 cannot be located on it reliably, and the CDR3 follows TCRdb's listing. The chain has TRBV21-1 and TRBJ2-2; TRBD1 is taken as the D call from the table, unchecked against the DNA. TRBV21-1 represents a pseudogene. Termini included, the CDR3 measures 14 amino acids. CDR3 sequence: CASSSQVTPGSCFF.

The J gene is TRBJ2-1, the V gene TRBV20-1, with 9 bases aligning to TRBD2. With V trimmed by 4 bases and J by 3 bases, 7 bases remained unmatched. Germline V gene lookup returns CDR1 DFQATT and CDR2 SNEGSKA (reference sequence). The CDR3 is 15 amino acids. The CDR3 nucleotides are TGCAGTGCTACAATAGCGGGAGTAGGCTACAATGAGCAGTTCTTC. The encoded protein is CSATIAGVGYNEQFF.

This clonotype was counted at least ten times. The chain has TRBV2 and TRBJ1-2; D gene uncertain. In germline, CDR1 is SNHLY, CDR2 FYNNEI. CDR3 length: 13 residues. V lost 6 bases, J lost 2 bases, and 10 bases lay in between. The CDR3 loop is CASSWAENYGYTF. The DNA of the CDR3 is TGTGCCAGCAGCTGGGCGGAAAACTATGGCTACACCTTC.

The CDR3 is CASSALYEQYF. Here the CDR3 DNA reads TGTGCCAGCAGCGCCCTTTACGAGCAGTACTTC. The chain couples TRBV5-8 to TRBJ2-7; D unresolved. Trimming took off 4 bases at V and 4 bases at J, with 6 bases between the two ends. Germline V lookup: CDR1 SGHTS, CDR2 YDEGEE. The CDR3 has 11 amino acids.

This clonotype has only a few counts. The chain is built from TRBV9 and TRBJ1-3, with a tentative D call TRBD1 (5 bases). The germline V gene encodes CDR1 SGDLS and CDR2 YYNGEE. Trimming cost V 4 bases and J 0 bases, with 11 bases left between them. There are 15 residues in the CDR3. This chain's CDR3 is CASSSWGVSGNTIYF. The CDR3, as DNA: TGTGCCAGCAGCTCCTGGGGGGTCTCTGGAAACACCATATATTTT.

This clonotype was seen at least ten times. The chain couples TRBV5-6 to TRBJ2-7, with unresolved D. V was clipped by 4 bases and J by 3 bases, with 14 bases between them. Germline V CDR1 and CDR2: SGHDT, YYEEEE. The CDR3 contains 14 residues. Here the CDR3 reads CASSLGQVGYEQYF. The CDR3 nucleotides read TGTGCCAGCAGCCTGGGCCAGGTGGGCTACGAGCAGTACTTC. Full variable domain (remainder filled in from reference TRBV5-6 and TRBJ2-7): DAGVTQSPTHLIKTRGQQVTLRCSPKSGHDTVSWYQQALGQGPQFIFQYYEEEERQRGNFPDRFSGHQFPNYSSELNVNALLLGDSALYLCASSLGQVGYEQYFGPGTRLTVT.

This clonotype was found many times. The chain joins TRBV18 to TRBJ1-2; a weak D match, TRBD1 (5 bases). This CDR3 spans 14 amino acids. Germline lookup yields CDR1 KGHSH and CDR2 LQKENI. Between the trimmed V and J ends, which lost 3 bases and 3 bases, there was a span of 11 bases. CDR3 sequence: CASSPLMGDYGYTF. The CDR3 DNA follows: TGTGCCAGCTCACCGTTAATGGGGGACTATGGCTACACCTTC.

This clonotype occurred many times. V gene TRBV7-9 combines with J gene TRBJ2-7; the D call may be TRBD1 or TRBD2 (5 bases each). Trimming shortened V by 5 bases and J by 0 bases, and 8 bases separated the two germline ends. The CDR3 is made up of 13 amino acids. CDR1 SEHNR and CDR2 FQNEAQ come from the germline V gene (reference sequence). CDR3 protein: CASSGDLSYEQYF. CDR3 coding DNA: TGTGCCAGCAGCGGGGACCTCTCCTACGAGCAGTACTTC.